Listed here are 31 T cell receptor beta chains from one sample, sequenced in a study of identical twins. MiXCR, applied by TCRdb to the 5' RACE reads, yields one record per CDR3 protein. This table has 450,000 or so distinct CDR3 sequences, approximately 15% appearing once. These data were also filed under a second study, of yellow fever vaccine responses in identical twins.

The source material was CD4+ T cells sorted from blood. The source of these receptors is a young woman in good health.

The chain uses TRBV7-3 and TRBJ2-3, with 10 bases aligning to TRBD1. The trim removed 5 bases at V and 9 bases at J, leaving 8 bases unmatched. Germline V gene lookup returns CDR1 SGHTA and CDR2 FQGTGA. This CDR3 has 14 residues. The CDR3 is CASSPGTGVDTQYF. The CDR3 DNA is TGTGCCAGCAGCCCCGGGACAGGGGTAGACACGCAGTATTTT.

This chain uses TRBV7-2 with TRBJ2-2; no clear D gene. The CDR3 has 16 residues. From germline, CDR1 is SGHTA and CDR2 FQGNSA. Trimming pared 4 bases from V and 6 bases from J, leaving 18 bases between. In nucleotides, the CDR3 is TGTGCCAGCAGCTCCACTGGCTCAGCACCGTCCGGGGAGCTGTTTTTT. Translating it yields CASSSTGSAPSGELFF.

This clonotype was detected a few times. This sequence joins TRBV6-2 or TRBV6-3 and TRBJ2-6; a weak D match, TRBD1 (5 bases). CDR3 length: 16 residues. Germline-derived CDR1 and CDR2 are MNHEY and SVGEGT. The V end was cut by 8 bases, the J end by 0 bases, with 14 bases between. CDR3 sequence reads: CASLGRASSGANVLTF. The CDR3 DNA reads as TGTGCCAGCCTGGGCAGGGCGTCCTCTGGGGCCAACGTCCTGACTTTC.

This clonotype was seen only a few times. The chain carries TRBV28 and TRBJ2-5; D perhaps matches TRBD2 (7 bases). V lost 4 bases, J lost 5 bases, and 20 bases lay in between. Germline-derived CDR1 and CDR2 are MDHEN and SYDVKM. This CDR3 region has 16 residues. Here the CDR3 DNA reads TGTGCCAGCAGTTCTATTGGGGGGGCAGGCGGCGAGACCCAGTACTTC. Translation: CASSSIGGAGGETQYF.

There are a few counts of this clonotype. V is TRBV12-3 or TRBV12-4 and J is TRBJ2-1; 7 bases align to TRBD2. This CDR3 contains 15 residues. Losses at the gene ends were 5 bases for V and 8 bases for J; bases not matched to a gene: 12. CDR3 sequence: CASSQTSPLGDEQFF. CDR3 bases: TGTGCCAGCAGTCAGACTAGCCCGCTAGGGGATGAGCAGTTCTTC.

The chain carries TRBV30 and TRBJ2-1; 7 bases align to TRBD2. CDR3 length: 13 residues. The V segment lost 2 bases and the J segment 5 bases; nucleotides outside the gene matches: 3. Germline assignment: CDR1 GTSNPN and CDR2 SVGIG (reference sequence). CDR3 coding DNA: TGTGCCTGGAGTCCCGGGGGGAACAATGAGCAGTTCTTC. Residues: CAWSPGGNNEQFF.

This clonotype was counted only a few times. This chain joins TRBV7-9 and TRBJ2-1; D may correspond to TRBD1 or TRBD2 (5 bases each). CDR3 length equals 13 residues. The germline gives CDR1 SEHNR, CDR2 FQNEAQ (reference sequence). Trimming left V 4 bases short and J 13 bases short, with 17 bases between. CDR3 loop: CASSSSGTQKQFF. CDR3 nucleotides: TGTGCCAGCAGCTCCTCCGGGACCCAAAAACAGTTCTTC. Full variable domain (missing parts from reference TRBV7-9 and TRBJ2-1): DTGVSQNPRHKITKRGQNVTFRCDPISEHNRLYWYRQTLGQGPEFLTYFQNEAQLEKSRLLSDRFSAERPKGSFSTLEIQRTEQGDSAMYLCASSSSGTQKQFFGPGTRLTVL.

This clonotype appeared a few times. This chain connects TRBV3-1 to TRBJ1-6; 9 bases line up with TRBD1. The CDR3 spans 13 residues. Germline V gives CDR1 LGHDT, CDR2 YNNKEL (reference sequence). The V and J ends lost 8 bases and 7 bases, in that order; junction bases with no gene match: 3. The CDR3 DNA reads as TGTGCCAGCTTAGGACAGGGGAATTCACCCCTCCACTTT. It yields the protein CASLGQGNSPLHF.

A few counts support this clonotype. The gene calls are TRBV20-1 and TRBJ2-1; D might be TRBD2 (6 bases). With 7 bases removed from V and 2 bases from J, the gap between germline ends came to 15 bases. CDR1 is DFQATT and CDR2 is SNEGSKA in the germline V gene (reference sequence). The CDR3 runs 14 residues. The CDR3 sequence: CSVLLRGTYNEQFF. The CDR3 nucleotides read TGCAGTGTTCTCCTTCGCGGGACCTACAATGAGCAGTTCTTC.

The chain combines TRBV7-2 with TRBJ1-1; 8 positions agree with TRBD1. Germline trimming cut 5 bases from V and 7 bases from J; bases unmatched to any gene: 12. CDR1 SGHTA and CDR2 FQGNSA come from the germline V gene. The CDR3 contains 15 residues. The CDR3 coding sequence is TGTGCCAGCAGCCCGATAGGACAGGGCCGTGGTGAAGCTTTCTTT. Translated, it gives CASSPIGQGRGEAFF.

In its sample, this clonotype was seen a few times. The gene calls are TRBV29-1 and TRBJ2-5; 12 bases align to TRBD2. Germline CDR1 reads SQVTM; CDR2 reads ANQGSEA. V shed 7 bases and J 3 bases; nucleotides not matched to a gene: 6. The CDR3 length is 14 residues. CDR3 region: CSANLAGGEETQYF. The CDR3 DNA is TGCAGCGCCAATCTAGCGGGGGGGGAAGAGACCCAGTACTTC.

The V and J genes are TRBV7-2 and TRBJ2-1, with D perhaps given as TRBD1 or TRBD2 (6 bases each). The CDR3 has 15 residues. Per the germline V gene, CDR1 is SGHTA and CDR2 is FQGNSA. V was pared by 0 bases and J by 12 bases, with 18 bases between. CDR3 in amino acids: CASSLARGGMSGQFF. In DNA, the CDR3 is TGTGCCAGCAGCTTAGCGCGAGGGGGGATGTCTGGGCAGTTCTTC.

The V call is TRBV5-5, the J call TRBJ2-7; 8 positions agree with TRBD2. The V gene's germline CDR1 is SGHKS and CDR2 YYEKEE (reference sequence). V gave up 4 bases and J gave up 0 bases; unmatched junction bases: 9. The CDR3 consists of 16 residues. CDR3 amino acids: CASSLRLAYSSYEQYF. The CDR3 nucleotides are TGTGCCAGCAGCCTAAGACTAGCGTATAGCTCCTACGAGCAGTACTTC.

There are a few counts of this clonotype. V gene TRBV4-3 combines with J gene TRBJ2-7; no clear D gene. V lost 0 bases and J lost 0, with 6 bases in between. Germline CDR1 reads LGHNA; CDR2 reads YSLEER. This CDR3 has 14 residues. CDR3 sequence reads: CASSQDQFSYEQYF. Written as DNA, the CDR3 is TGCGCCAGCAGCCAAGATCAGTTCTCCTACGAGCAGTACTTC.

About this clonotype itself: Germline is not matched at one junction end, which may reflect a read error. The chain employs TRBV6-2 or TRBV6-3 and TRBJ2-1; TRBD1 matches at 7 bases. Germline assignment: CDR1 MNHEY and CDR2 SVGEGT. The CDR3 has 16 amino acids. This CDR3 is CASRYYSGGMKYEQFF. In nucleotides, the CDR3 is TGTGCCAGCAGGTACTATTCAGGGGGTATGAAGTATGAGCAGTTCTTC.

This clonotype was observed many times. The chain links TRBV7-9 to TRBJ2-7; 8 positions match TRBD1. The ends lost 5 bases at V and 0 bases at J; junction bases unmatched: 3. Per the germline V gene, CDR1 is SEHNR and CDR2 is FQNEAQ (reference sequence). The CDR3 length is 14 residues. DNA of the CDR3: TGTGCCAGCAGCAACGGACAGGGCTCCTACGAGCAGTACTTC. Its translation is CASSNGQGSYEQYF.

This clonotype occurred a few times. V usage is TRBV27 and J usage is TRBJ2-4, with D tentatively TRBD2 (6 bases). V was shortened by 8 bases and J by 1 base, with 9 bases between the two germline ends. Germline V gene sequence: CDR1 MNHEY, CDR2 SMNVEV (reference sequence). There are 13 residues in the CDR3. CDR3 nucleotide sequence: TGTGCCAGCGGGGAGGTGGCCAAAAACATTCAGTACTTC. Protein: CASGEVAKNIQYF.

The chain recombines TRBV6-1 with TRBJ2-4, with 8 nucleotides matching TRBD1. Germline CDR1 reads MNHNS; CDR2 reads SASEGT. The CDR3 covers 16 residues. V trimming: 1 base; J trimming: 11 bases; junction bases outside the gene matches: 13. CDR3 protein: CASSEVLGWTGQLQYF. CDR3 DNA sequence: TGTGCCAGCAGTGAAGTTTTGGGATGGACAGGGCAACTTCAGTACTTC.

This clonotype came up a few times. V usage is TRBV20-1 and J usage is TRBJ1-1; the D is unclear. CDR1 DFQATT and CDR2 SNEGSKA come from the germline V gene (reference sequence). CDR3 length equals 13 residues. The V end lost 6 bases, the J end lost 8 bases, and 19 bases lay between the germline ends. The CDR3 sequence is CSAQVKDALEAFF. The CDR3 coding sequence is TGCAGTGCGCAAGTAAAAGACGCCCTCGAAGCTTTCTTT.

The table lists this clonotype with a few counts. The chain has TRBV6-2 or TRBV6-3 and TRBJ2-1, with 10 nucleotides matching TRBD1. Germline V gene data show CDR1 as MNHEY and CDR2 as SVGEGT. The CDR3 is 16 residues long. J lost 4 bases, V lost 2 bases, and 5 bases had no gene match. The CDR3 region has the DNA TGTGCCAGCAGTTACCCGACAGGGGGCGGTTACAATGAGCAGTTCTTC. Translating it yields CASSYPTGGGYNEQFF.

This chain joins TRBV15 and TRBJ1-3; 8 bases match TRBD1. Germline V gives CDR1 LNHNV, CDR2 YYDKDF (reference sequence). With 0 bases clipped from V and 4 bases from J, the junction kept 8 bases outside the gene matches. This CDR3 has 17 amino acids. The CDR3 DNA reads TGTGCCACCAGCAGAGATAGGACAGGGTCTCCAGGAAACACCATATATTTT. This translates into CATSRDRTGSPGNTIYF.

The sample holds many counts of this clonotype. V and J are TRBV29-1 and TRBJ2-5; D possibly uses TRBD1 or TRBD2 (5 bases each). CDR1 SQVTM and CDR2 ANQGSEA come from the germline V gene. The CDR3 runs 15 residues. V lost 8 bases, J lost 0 bases, and 19 bases lay in between. The CDR3 loop reads CSSAPGTDNQETQYF. CDR3 sequence (DNA): TGCAGCTCCGCCCCCGGGACGGATAACCAAGAGACCCAGTACTTC.

This clonotype occurred once. V usage is TRBV12-3 or TRBV12-4 and J usage is TRBJ2-7; 12 bases line up with TRBD2. CDR3 size: 15 residues. The ends lost 6 bases at V and 7 bases at J; junction bases unmatched: 10. The CDR3 DNA is TGTGCCAGCAGCCTGACTAGCGGGAGCGTCCGGGAGCAGTACTTC. Protein product: CASSLTSGSVREQYF.

The rearrangement links TRBV5-1 to TRBJ1-1, with D perhaps matching TRBD1 (5 bases). V dropped 6 bases and J dropped 4 bases, with 16 bases sitting between them. This CDR3 spans 14 amino acids. In germline, CDR1 is SGHRS, CDR2 YFSETQ. CDR3 sequence reads: CASILSVGGTEAFF. The CDR3 nucleotides are TGCGCCAGCATTTTGAGTGTTGGGGGCACTGAAGCTTTCTTT. Variable domain in full (rest from reference TRBV5-1 and TRBJ1-1): KAGVTQTPRYLIKTRGQQVTLSCSPISGHRSVSWYQQTPGQGLQFLFEYFSETQRNKGNFPGRFSGRQFSNSRSEMNVSTLELGDSALYLCASILSVGGTEAFFGQGTRLTVV.

The chain uses TRBV21-1 and TRBJ2-5. TRBV21-1 is recorded as a pseudogene. The CDR3 consists of 14 residues. The CDR3 is CASSKAHGQETQYF. The CDR3 DNA reads as TGTGCCAGCAGCAAAGCGCACGGACAAGAGACCCAGTACTTC.

V and J are TRBV6-5 and TRBJ2-7; D may be TRBD1 (6 bases). The germline gives CDR1 MNHEY, CDR2 SVGAGI. Trimming took off 0 bases at V and 5 bases at J, with 14 bases between the two ends. This CDR3 has 15 residues. The CDR3 reads CASSYSFSRQDEQYF. CDR3 DNA: TGTGCCAGCAGTTACTCGTTCTCAAGACAGGACGAGCAGTACTTC.

The chain is built from TRBV19 and TRBJ2-2; 9 positions match TRBD1. The germline V gene encodes CDR1 LNHDA and CDR2 SQIVND (reference sequence). The CDR3 spans 14 residues. V trimming: 7 bases; J trimming: 7 bases; junction bases outside the gene matches: 7. CDR3 sequence: CASKRDRGNGELFF. As DNA, the CDR3 is TGTGCCAGTAAGCGCGACAGGGGGAACGGGGAGCTGTTTTTT.

In this sample, this clonotype turned up many times. The chain has TRBV2 and TRBJ2-1; TRBD2 is a possible D gene (7 bases). The CDR3 is 12 residues long. Trimming took 8 bases from V and 7 from J, leaving 12 bases between them. CDR1 is SNHLY, CDR2 FYNNEI, per germline. In DNA, the CDR3 is TGTGCCAGCGGGGGGGCCGTTAATGAGCAGTTCTTC. Protein: CASGGAVNEQFF.

The chain employs TRBV20-1 and TRBJ2-1; 12 bases are a match to TRBD2. The CDR3 loop spans 15 amino acids. J was trimmed by 5 bases and V by 5 bases; bases with no gene match: 7. Germline-derived CDR1 and CDR2 are DFQATT and SNEGSKA (reference sequence). CDR3 protein: CSASVLAGGHNEQFF. The CDR3 DNA is TGCAGTGCTTCTGTACTAGCGGGGGGCCACAATGAGCAGTTCTTC.

The chain links TRBV6-6 to TRBJ2-1; TRBD1 is a possible D gene (5 bases). Deletions cut 5 bases from V and 5 bases from J, with 10 bases between. Germline V gene data show CDR1 as MNHNY and CDR2 as SVGAGI (reference sequence). CDR3 length: 13 amino acids. The CDR3 DNA sequence: TGTGCCAGCAGTGGCGTCAGGGACAATGAGCAGTTCTTC. Protein sequence: CASSGVRDNEQFF.

This chain joins TRBV9 and TRBJ2-4, with unresolved D. This CDR3 contains 19 residues. Germline CDR1 and CDR2: SGDLS and YYNGEE. The V gene lost 3 bases and the J gene lost 1 base, with 23 bases spanning the gap. The chain's CDR3 is CASSAGSLGKQGAKNIQYF. CDR3 sequence (DNA): TGTGCCAGCAGCGCTGGGTCTTTGGGAAAGCAAGGGGCCAAAAACATTCAGTACTTC. The whole variable domain, filled in from reference TRBV9 and TRBJ2-4, reads DSGVTQTPKHLITATGQRVTLRCSPRSGDLSVYWYQQSLDQGLQFLIQYYNGEERAKGNILERFSAQQFPDLHSELNLSSLELGDSALYFCASSAGSLGKQGAKNIQYFGAGTRLSVL.